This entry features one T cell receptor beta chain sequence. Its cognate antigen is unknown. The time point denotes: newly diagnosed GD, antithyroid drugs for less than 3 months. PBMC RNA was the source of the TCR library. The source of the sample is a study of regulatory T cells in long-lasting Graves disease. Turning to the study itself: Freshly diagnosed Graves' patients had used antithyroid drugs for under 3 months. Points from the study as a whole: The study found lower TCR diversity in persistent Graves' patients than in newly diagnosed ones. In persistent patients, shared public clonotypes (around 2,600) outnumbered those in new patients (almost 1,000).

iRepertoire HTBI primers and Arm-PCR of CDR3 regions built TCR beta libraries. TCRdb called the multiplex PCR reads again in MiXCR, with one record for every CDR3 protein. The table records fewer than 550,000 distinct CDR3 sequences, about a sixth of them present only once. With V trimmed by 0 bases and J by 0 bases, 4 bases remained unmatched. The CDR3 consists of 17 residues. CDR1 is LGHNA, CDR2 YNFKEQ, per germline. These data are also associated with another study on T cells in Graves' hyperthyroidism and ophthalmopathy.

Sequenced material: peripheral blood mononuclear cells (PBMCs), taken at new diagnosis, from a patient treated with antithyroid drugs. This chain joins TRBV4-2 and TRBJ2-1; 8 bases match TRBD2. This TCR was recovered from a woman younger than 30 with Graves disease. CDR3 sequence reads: CASSQESSGSSYNEQFF. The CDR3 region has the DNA TGTGCCAGCAGCCAAGAATCCAGCGGGAGCTCCTACAATGAGCAGTTCTTC.